This T cell receptor (beta chain) was sequenced in a study of shared T cell receptors in the human thymus. Produced via immunoSEQ multiplex PCR; TCRdb's table is partial and in-frame only. The sample lists approximately 68,000 clones; roughly 96% were seen once. CDR1 SGHAT and CDR2 FQNNGV come from the germline V gene. V was pared by 0 bases and J by 0 bases, with 14 bases between. This CDR3 spans 17 amino acids. This rearrangement joins TRBV11-2 to TRBJ1-1, with D perhaps matching TRBD1 (6 bases). The clonotype comes from a human donor. Material for sequencing was thymocytes. The CDR3 DNA is TGTGCCAGCAGCTTAGATCGGTATGGGGACATGAACACTGAAGCTTTCTTT. Encoded protein: CASSLDRYGDMNTEAFF.